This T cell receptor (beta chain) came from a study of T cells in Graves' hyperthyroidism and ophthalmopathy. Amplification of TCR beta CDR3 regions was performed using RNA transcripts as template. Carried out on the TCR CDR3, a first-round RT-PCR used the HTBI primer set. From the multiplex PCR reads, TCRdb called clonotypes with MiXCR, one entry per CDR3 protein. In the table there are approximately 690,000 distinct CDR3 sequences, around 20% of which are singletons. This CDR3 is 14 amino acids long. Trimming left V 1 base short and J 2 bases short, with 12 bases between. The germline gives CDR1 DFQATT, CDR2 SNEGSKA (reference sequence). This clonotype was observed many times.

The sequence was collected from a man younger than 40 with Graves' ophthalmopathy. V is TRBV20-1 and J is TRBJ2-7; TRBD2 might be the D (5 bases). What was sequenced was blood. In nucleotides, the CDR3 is TGCAGTGCTAGAGTTAGCGCACGGACCTACGAGCAGTACTTC. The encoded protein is CSARVSARTYEQYF.